This TCR beta chain was sequenced in a study of cytomegalovirus exposure and HLA in healthy donors. This clone was seen a handful of times. Its antigen is currently unknown. Study observations and caveats: Being productive about 87% or about 30% of the time was typical of most TCR beta V segments in an earlier analysis.

Primers: 60 Vbeta forward and 13 Jbeta reverse. TCRdb's table, derived via immunoSEQ multiplex PCR, lists solely in-frame clones and lacks some. The data show 100,000 to 150,000 clones, 75% to 85% seen once. The ends lost 4 bases at V and 4 bases at J; junction bases unmatched: 9. The germline CDR1 and CDR2 sequences are LNHDA and SQIVND (reference sequence). The CDR3 is made up of 16 amino acids. The source of this sequence is a young man in good health and CMV-seropositive. This chain joins TRBV19 and TRBJ2-3, with TRBD1 matching over 9 bases. The sample consisted of PBMCs. The CDR3 region has the DNA TGTGCCAGTAGTAACTCGGGACAGGGAGGAGCAGATACGCAGTATTTT. This codes for CASSNSGQGGADTQYF.